This TCR beta chain emerged from a study of blood T cell repertoires in COVID-19 (dated by TCRdb to 2020 to 2022). Turning to the overall study: The collaborator samples originated in the United States, Italy and Spain and spanned the acute and convalescent phases of COVID-19. The samples were drawn from two sources: the first 160 participants of the ongoing ImmuneRACE study, and some 1,300 subjects contributed by 6 global collaborators. HLA class I and class II types, where available, came from metadata supplied by the sample provider rather than from assay-based typing. Nearly every sample came with metadata listing a de-identified subject ID, COVID-19 status, age in years and sex. Subjects who had been exposed to COVID-19, were actively infected with it, or had recovered from it provided the deeply sampled blood TCRbeta repertoires that made up the dataset. The repertoires were released in a freely available public database meant as a resource for research on the immune response to SARS-CoV-2. The prospective study material was composed of cDNA or gDNA derived from T cells, B-cell-depleted T cells, or PBMCs.

TCRbeta CDR3 regions were amplified from genomic DNA by means of the immunoSEQ Assay, a bias-controlled multiplex PCR. The study's processing was this. Within the assay, amplification of reference gene primers was used to estimate how many nucleated cells each sample contained. To quantify the absolute abundance of each unique TCRbeta CDR3 rearrangement, sequence reads were collapsed and filtered. Productive Simpson clonality was computed per sample as the square root of Simpson's diversity index over productive rearrangements. TCRdb provides this immuneACCESS table in a form limited to in-frame rearrangements. Some clones are lacking; in checked studies, under half of them reflect an unresolved V gene, and why the rest are absent is not known. D and trimming come from the DNA, and the V and J calls and clone size come from that table. Recorded for this sample are 400,000 to 450,000 clones; about 87% of them occurred a single time. The leading ten clones occupy 0.8% to 1% of the sample.

The CDR3 spans 14 residues, from the cysteine through the phenylalanine. Only the CDR3 portion is preserved as DNA: 42 bases, with reading frame beginning at the first base. CDR1 LNHDA and CDR2 SQIVND are derived from the germline V gene (reference sequence). V sheds 5 bases and J sheds 2 bases, leaving 10 bases between their ends. Worth noting for this clone: Its recognized antigen is unknown. Base qualities are missing; no much larger clone stands one base away.

One collaborating source in Seattle enrolled patients while the patients were actively infected and followed the patients over time throughout the course of disease. Each collaborating institution followed its own protocols to collect whole blood in K2EDTA tubes. Collaborator samples were shipped for TCRbeta analysis as frozen whole blood, isolated PBMCs, or DNA extracted from either sample type. General findings and caveats noted by the study authors: Clinical and demographic metadata were provided uncurated, with the amount varying by source and participant.

Recombination linked TRBV19 to TRBJ1-5, with the D gene not confidently named. The TCR originated in a man in his late teens or twenties with COVID-19, enrolled during active disease. Source material: peripheral blood. The CDR3 here reads CASSFGSGNQPQHF. The DNA is as follows: TGTGCCAGTAGTTTCGGGTCGGGCAATCAGCCCCAGCATTTT.